This T cell receptor (beta chain) was recorded in a study of T cell repertoires in cytomegalovirus infection. Across the study: Researchers turned to recently identified HLA-C-restricted CMV epitopes as well as well-studied HLA-B-restricted ones.

TCRdb analysed the reads with MiXCR anew, one entry per CDR3 protein. Here the sample spans around 340,000 distinct CDR3 sequences, roughly 29% being singletons. A remark on this clonotype: The antigen is undetermined.

Between the trimmed V and J ends, which lost 8 bases and 6 bases, there was a span of 8 bases. The CDR3 contains 11 residues. Germline V lookup: CDR1 LGHDT, CDR2 YNNKEL (reference sequence). The starting material was cultured PBMCs, obtained from culture after CMV antigen stimulation. The source is a human donor in good health (CMV status not recorded). Some clones in this sample may be carry-over from other donors' samples. The rearrangement joins TRBV3-1 to TRBJ1-5; no firm D call. The CDR3 here is CASYVGQPQHF. The CDR3 DNA reads as TGTGCCAGCTATGTCGGTCAGCCCCAGCATTTT. Drawing the rest from reference TRBV3-1 and TRBJ1-5, the complete variable domain is DTAVSQTPKYLVTQMGNDKSIKCEQNLGHDTMYWYKQDSKKFLKIMFSYNNKELIINETVPNRFSPKSPDKAHLNLHINSLELGDSAVYFCASYVGQPQHFGDGTRLSIL.